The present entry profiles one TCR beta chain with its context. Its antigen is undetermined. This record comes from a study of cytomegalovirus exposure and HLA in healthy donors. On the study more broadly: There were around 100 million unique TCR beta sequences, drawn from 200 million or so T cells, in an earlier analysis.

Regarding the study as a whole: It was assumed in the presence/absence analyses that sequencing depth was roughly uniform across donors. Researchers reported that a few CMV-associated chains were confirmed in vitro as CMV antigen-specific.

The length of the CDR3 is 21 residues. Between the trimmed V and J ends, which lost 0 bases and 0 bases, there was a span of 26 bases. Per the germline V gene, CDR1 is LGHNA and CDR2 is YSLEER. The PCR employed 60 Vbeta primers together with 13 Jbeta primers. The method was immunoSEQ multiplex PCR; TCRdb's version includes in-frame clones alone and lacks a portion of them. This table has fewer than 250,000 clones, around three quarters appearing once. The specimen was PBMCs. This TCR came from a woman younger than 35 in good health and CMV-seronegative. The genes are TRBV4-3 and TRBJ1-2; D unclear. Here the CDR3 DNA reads TGCGCCAGCAGCCAAGATTTTTCCGATCCCCCAATGTTACTGGCTAACTATGGCTACACCTTC. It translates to CASSQDFSDPPMLLANYGYTF.